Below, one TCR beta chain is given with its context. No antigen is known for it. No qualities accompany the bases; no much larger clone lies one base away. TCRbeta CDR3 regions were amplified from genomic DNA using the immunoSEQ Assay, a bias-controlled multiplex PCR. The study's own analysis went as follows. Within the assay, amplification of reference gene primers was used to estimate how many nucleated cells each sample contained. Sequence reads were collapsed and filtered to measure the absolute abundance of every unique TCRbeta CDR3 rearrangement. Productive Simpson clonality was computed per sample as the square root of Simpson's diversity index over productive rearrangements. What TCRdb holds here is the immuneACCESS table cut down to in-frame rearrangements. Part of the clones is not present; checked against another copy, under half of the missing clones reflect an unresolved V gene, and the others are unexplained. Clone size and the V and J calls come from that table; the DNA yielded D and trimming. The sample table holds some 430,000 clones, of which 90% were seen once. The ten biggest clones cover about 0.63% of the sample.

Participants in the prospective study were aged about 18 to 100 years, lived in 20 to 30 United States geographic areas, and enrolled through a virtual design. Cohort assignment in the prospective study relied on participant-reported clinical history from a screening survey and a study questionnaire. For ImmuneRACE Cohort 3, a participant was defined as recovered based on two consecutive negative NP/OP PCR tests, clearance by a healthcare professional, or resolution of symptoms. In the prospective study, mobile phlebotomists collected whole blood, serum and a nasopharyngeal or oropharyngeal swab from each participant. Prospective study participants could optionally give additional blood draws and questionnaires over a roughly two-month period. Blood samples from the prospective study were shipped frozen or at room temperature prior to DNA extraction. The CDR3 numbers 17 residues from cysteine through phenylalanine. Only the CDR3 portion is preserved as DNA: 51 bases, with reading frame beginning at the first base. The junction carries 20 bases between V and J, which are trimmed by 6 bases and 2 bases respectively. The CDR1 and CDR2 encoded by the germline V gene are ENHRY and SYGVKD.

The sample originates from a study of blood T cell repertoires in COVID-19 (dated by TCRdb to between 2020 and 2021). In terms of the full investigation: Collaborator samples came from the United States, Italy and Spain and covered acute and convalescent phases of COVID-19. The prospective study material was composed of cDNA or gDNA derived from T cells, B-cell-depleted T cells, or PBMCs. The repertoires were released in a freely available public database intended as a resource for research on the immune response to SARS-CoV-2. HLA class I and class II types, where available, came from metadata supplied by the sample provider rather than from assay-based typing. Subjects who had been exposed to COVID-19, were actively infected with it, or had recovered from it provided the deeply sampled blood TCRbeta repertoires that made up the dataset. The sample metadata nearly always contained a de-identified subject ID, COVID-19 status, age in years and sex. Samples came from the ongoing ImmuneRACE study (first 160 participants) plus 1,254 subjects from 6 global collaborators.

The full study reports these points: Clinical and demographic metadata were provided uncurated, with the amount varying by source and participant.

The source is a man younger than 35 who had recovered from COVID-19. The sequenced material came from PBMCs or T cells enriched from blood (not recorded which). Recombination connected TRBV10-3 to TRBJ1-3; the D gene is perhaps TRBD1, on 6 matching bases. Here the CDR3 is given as CAIRAGGGKVPGNTIYF. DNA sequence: TGTGCCATCAGAGCCGGGGGGGGCAAGGTACCTGGAAACACCATATATTTT.